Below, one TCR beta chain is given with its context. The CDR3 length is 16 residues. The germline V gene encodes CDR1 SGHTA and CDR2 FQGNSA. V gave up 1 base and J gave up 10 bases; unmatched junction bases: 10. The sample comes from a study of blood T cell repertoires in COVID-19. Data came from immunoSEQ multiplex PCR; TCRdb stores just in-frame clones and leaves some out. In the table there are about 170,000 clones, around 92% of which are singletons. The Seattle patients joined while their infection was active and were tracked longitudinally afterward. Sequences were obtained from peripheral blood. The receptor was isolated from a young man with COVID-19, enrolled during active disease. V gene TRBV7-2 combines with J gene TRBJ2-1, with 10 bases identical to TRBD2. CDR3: CASSLGAAGGPKEQFF. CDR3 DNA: TGTGCCAGCAGCTTAGGAGCAGCGGGAGGGCCAAAGGAGCAGTTCTTC.